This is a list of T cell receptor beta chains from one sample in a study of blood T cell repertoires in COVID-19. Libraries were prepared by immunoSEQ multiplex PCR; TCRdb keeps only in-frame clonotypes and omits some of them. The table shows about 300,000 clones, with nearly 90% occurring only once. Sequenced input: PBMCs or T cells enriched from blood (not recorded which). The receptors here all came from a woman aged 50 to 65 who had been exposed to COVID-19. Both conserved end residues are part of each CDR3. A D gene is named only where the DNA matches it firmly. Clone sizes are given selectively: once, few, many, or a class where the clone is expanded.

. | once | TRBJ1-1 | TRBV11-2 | TGTGCCAGCAGTCCGACGGGAGTTGAAGCTTTCTTT | CASSPTGVEAFF
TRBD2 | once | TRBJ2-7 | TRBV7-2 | TGTGCCAGCAGCTTAGCGAGGGAGGGTTGGTACGAGCAGTACTTC | CASSLAREGWYEQYF
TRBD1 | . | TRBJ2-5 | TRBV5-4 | TGTGCCAGCAGTTGGGACAGTGAGACCCAGTACTTC | CASSWDSETQYF
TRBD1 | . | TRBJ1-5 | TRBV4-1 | TGCGCCAGCAGCCAAGCCGGGACAGAAAATCAGCCCCAGCATTTT | CASSQAGTENQPQHF
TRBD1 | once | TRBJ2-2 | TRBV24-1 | TGTGCCACCAGTGAATACGGACAGGCGAACACCGGGGAGCTGTTTTTT | CATSEYGQANTGELFF
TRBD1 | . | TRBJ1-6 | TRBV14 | TGTGCCAGCAGCCGACAGGGGACTAATTCACCCCTCCACTTT | CASSRQGTNSPLHF
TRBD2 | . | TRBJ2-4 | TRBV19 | TGTGCCAGTAGTATAGGTAGAGGACTAGCGGGCAAAAACATTCAGTACTTC | CASSIGRGLAGKNIQYF
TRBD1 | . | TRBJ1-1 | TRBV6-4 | TGTGCCAGCAGGGAGACAGGGGGGACTGAAGCTTTCTTT | CASRETGGTEAFF
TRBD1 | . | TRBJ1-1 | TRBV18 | TGTGCCAGCTCACCGGGACAGAGGAACACTGAAGCTTTCTTT | CASSPGQRNTEAFF
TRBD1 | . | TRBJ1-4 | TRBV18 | TGTGCCAGCTCACCGACCGGGACAGGGAATGAAAAACTGTTTTTT | CASSPTGTGNEKLFF
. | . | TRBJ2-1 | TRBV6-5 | TGTGCCAGCACCCACGAGGGGGGGGGACACAATGAGCAGTTCTTC | CASTHEGGGHNEQFF
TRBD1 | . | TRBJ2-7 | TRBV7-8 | TGTGCCAGCAGCGTTGCGGGACAGGGGACCTACGAGCAGTACTTC | CASSVAGQGTYEQYF
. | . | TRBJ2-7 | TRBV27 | TGTGCCAGCAGTTCAACGGGACACCCCGCCTACGAGCAGTACTTC | CASSSTGHPAYEQYF
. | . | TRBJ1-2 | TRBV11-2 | TGTGCCAGCAGCCCATACACCTATGGCTACACCTTC | CASSPYTYGYTF
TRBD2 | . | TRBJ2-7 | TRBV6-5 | TGTGCCAGCAGTTACTTCACGGGGGGACCCTCCTACGAGCAGTACTTC | CASSYFTGGPSYEQYF
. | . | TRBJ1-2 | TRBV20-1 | TGCAGTGCTCCCCAAGAGGGAGGCTACACCTTC | CSAPQEGGYTF
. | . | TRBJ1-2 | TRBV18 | TGTGCCAGCTCACCGACGGGAGTTTATGGCTACACCTTC | CASSPTGVYGYTF
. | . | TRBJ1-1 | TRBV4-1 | TGCGCCAGCAGCCAACTTATCACAGGGTTGAACACTGAAGCTTTCTTT | CASSQLITGLNTEAFF